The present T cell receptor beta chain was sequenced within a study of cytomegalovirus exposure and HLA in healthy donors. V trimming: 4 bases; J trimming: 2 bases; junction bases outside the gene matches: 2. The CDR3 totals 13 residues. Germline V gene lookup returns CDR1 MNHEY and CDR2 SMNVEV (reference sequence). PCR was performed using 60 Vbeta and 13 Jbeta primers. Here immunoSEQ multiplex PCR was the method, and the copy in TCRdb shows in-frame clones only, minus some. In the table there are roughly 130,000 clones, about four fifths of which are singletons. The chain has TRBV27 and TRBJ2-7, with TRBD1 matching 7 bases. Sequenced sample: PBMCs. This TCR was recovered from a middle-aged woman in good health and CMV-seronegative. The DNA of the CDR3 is TGTGCCAGCAGTTCAGGGGGTACCTACGAGCAGTACTTC. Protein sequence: CASSSGGTYEQYF.